The 29 T cell receptor beta chains below were found in one sample sequenced in a study of blood T cells in healthy people across ages. The use of a sample-barcoded 5' primer and a J-beta primer mix characterized a second PCR of roughly 6 to 11 cycles. MiXCR was run by TCRdb on the 5' RACE reads, yielding one entry per CDR3 protein. This table holds around 1,100,000 distinct CDR3 sequences, more than 30% found once. The specimen sequenced was blood. The origin of the receptors is a man aged 18 to 29 in good health.

This clonotype was picked up a small number of times. The V call is TRBV3-1, the J call TRBJ1-6; 8 bases are shared with TRBD1. The CDR3 runs 20 residues. Germline CDR1 and CDR2: LGHDT and YNNKEL (reference sequence). V shed 1 base, J shed 7 bases, and the junction held 18 bases outside the gene matches. The CDR3 sequence is CASSQGTIGQGSIRNSPLHF. CDR3 nucleotide sequence: TGTGCCAGCAGCCAAGGAACGATCGGACAGGGCTCCATTCGAAATTCACCCCTCCACTTT.

CDR3 sequence reads: CSVAAESREKLFF. The CDR3 DNA follows: TGCAGCGTTGCAGCAGAGAGTCGAGAAAAACTGTTTTTT. The chain uses TRBV29-1 and TRBJ1-4; D gene uncertain. The CDR3 is made up of 13 amino acids. Deletions cut 4 bases from V and 8 bases from J, with 14 bases between. Looked up from germline, CDR1 is SQVTM and CDR2 is ANQGSEA.

This rearrangement joins TRBV11-1 to TRBJ2-2; 10 nucleotides line up with TRBD1. Trimming at V came to 8 bases and at J to 5 bases, leaving 11 bases not matched to a gene. Germline V gene sequence: CDR1 SGHAT, CDR2 FQDESV (reference sequence). The CDR3 length is 16 residues. The CDR3 nucleotides are TGTGCCAGCCGTGCGCGACAGGGGGCATATACCGGGGAGCTGTTTTTT. This encodes CASRARQGAYTGELFF.

The sample holds a few counts of this clonotype. This chain links TRBV29-1 with TRBJ2-5, with D unresolved. V dropped 3 bases and J dropped 1 base, with 6 bases sitting between them. From germline, CDR1 is SQVTM and CDR2 ANQGSEA. This CDR3 contains 12 residues. The CDR3 region is CSVEGFQETQYF. In DNA form, the CDR3 reads TGCAGCGTTGAGGGATTCCAAGAGACCCAGTACTTC.

The chain couples TRBV29-1 to TRBJ2-1; 7 nucleotides match TRBD2. With V trimmed by 5 bases and J by 3 bases, 7 bases remained unmatched. The CDR3 is made up of 14 amino acids. Germline V gene data show CDR1 as SQVTM and CDR2 as ANQGSEA. CDR3 region: CSVNGGGLYNEQFF. In nucleotides, the CDR3 is TGCAGCGTTAATGGGGGGGGTCTCTACAATGAGCAGTTCTTC.

The chain recombines TRBV27 with TRBJ1-1; D is unresolved. CDR3 length equals 13 residues. Germline V gene lookup returns CDR1 MNHEY and CDR2 SMNVEV (reference sequence). Trimming pared 6 bases from V and 4 bases from J, leaving 12 bases between. The CDR3 spells CASRTPWGTEAFF. The CDR3, as DNA: TGTGCCAGCAGGACCCCATGGGGCACTGAAGCTTTCTTT.

This clonotype was found a few times. The chain links TRBV12-3 or TRBV12-4 to TRBJ2-7, with D maybe TRBD1 (6 bases). V lost 5 bases, J lost 2 bases, and 16 bases lay in between. The CDR3 is 15 amino acids. CDR3 nucleotide sequence: TGTGCCAGCAGTCCCACCGCTGCAGGGGCCTACGAGCAGTACTTC. Its protein product is CASSPTAAGAYEQYF.

This clonotype was seen a few times. V usage is TRBV20-1 and J usage is TRBJ1-2, with a possible D match to TRBD1 (6 bases). Germline CDR1 and CDR2: DFQATT and SNEGSKA (reference sequence). Trimming pared 5 bases from V and 4 bases from J, leaving 11 bases between. This CDR3 comprises 12 residues. The CDR3 DNA reads TGCAGTGCTCTAAGGGACACCTATGGCTACACCTTC. This encodes CSALRDTYGYTF.

This chain joins TRBV9 and TRBJ1-2; D perhaps matches TRBD1 (5 bases). This CDR3 region has 14 residues. Per germline, CDR1 SGDLS and CDR2 YYNGEE. Trimming removed 0 bases from V and 8 bases from J, with 14 bases in between. The DNA of the CDR3 is TGTGCCAGCAGCGTAGACGGGACGGCTCTCGGCTACACCTTC. The encoded protein is CASSVDGTALGYTF.

This clonotype was detected only a few times. V and J are TRBV5-1 and TRBJ1-5; D is uncertain. Germline values: CDR1 SGHRS, CDR2 YFSETQ. The length of the CDR3 is 13 residues. Trimming shortened V by 2 bases and J by 5 bases, and 8 bases separated the two germline ends. CDR3 DNA sequence: TGCGCCAGCAGCTTTCTGCCAGATCAGCCCCAGCATTTT. This gives the protein CASSFLPDQPQHF.

V gene TRBV19 combines with J gene TRBJ2-1; D gene ambiguous. CDR1 is LNHDA, CDR2 SQIVND, per germline (reference sequence). CDR3 length: 15 amino acids. V gave up 3 bases and J gave up 3 bases, with 12 bases separating them. CDR3 amino acids: CASSIGLTDYNEQFF. In DNA form, the CDR3 reads TGTGCCAGTAGTATCGGTCTGACGGACTACAATGAGCAGTTCTTC.

The rearrangement joins TRBV5-1 to TRBJ2-2; D unclear. The CDR3 is 13 amino acids. CDR1 is SGHRS, CDR2 YFSETQ, per germline. The V end lost 6 bases, the J end lost 5 bases, and 11 bases lay between the germline ends. This CDR3 is CASTPESTGELFF. DNA for the CDR3: TGCGCCAGCACCCCGGAATCGACCGGGGAGCTGTTTTTT. The full variable domain, in which reference TRBV5-1 and TRBJ2-2 provide the parts outside the CDR3, is KAGVTQTPRYLIKTRGQQVTLSCSPISGHRSVSWYQQTPGQGLQFLFEYFSETQRNKGNFPGRFSGRQFSNSRSEMNVSTLELGDSALYLCASTPESTGELFFGEGSRLTVL.

This clonotype was recorded at least ten times. The chain combines TRBV7-2 with TRBJ2-3; no clear D. CDR1 and CDR2 (germline): SGHTA, FQGNSA. The V end lost 8 bases, the J end lost 2 bases, and 11 bases lay between the germline ends. CDR3 length: 13 amino acids. Written as DNA, the CDR3 is TGTGCCAGCTACTCCCAAGACACAGATACGCAGTATTTT. It yields the protein CASYSQDTDTQYF.

This clonotype was seen more than once but under ten times. V is TRBV28 and J is TRBJ2-3; D is undetermined. Germline values: CDR1 MDHEN, CDR2 SYDVKM. Deletions cut 5 bases from V and 10 bases from J, with 16 bases between. The CDR3 is 13 amino acids. The CDR3 coding sequence is TGTGCCAGCAGTAACCCCGACCAGATACCGCAGTATTTT. It is translated as CASSNPDQIPQYF.

This clonotype was recorded a few times. It may be a read error: a sequence one base away is much more abundant. V usage is TRBV10-3 and J usage is TRBJ1-1, with 9 bases that match TRBD1. The length of the CDR3 is 13 residues. V lost 6 bases, J lost 1 base, and 0 bases stayed unmatched. Germline values: CDR1 ENHRY, CDR2 SYGVKD. The CDR3: CAIRGQGNTEAFF. In DNA form, the CDR3 reads TGTGCCATCAGGGGACAGGGGAACACTGAAGCTTTCTTT.

This clonotype appeared a few times. This chain links TRBV4-2 with TRBJ1-5, with no clear D. CDR1 is LGHNA, CDR2 YNFKEQ, per germline. This CDR3 has 16 residues. V lost 1 base and J 0 bases, leaving 10 bases between the germline ends. The CDR3 DNA is TGTGCCAGCAGCCAAGGGGGTAGTGATAGCAATCAGCCCCAGCATTTT. Its protein product is CASSQGGSDSNQPQHF.

The chain uses TRBV20-1 and TRBJ2-1; 14 nucleotides agree with TRBD2. With 3 bases clipped from V and 2 bases from J, the junction kept 3 bases outside the gene matches. This CDR3 region has 16 residues. CDR1 and CDR2 (germline): DFQATT, SNEGSKA (reference sequence). This CDR3 reads CSARGLAGDAYNEQFF. The DNA for the CDR3 is TGCAGTGCTAGGGGACTAGCGGGGGATGCCTACAATGAGCAGTTCTTC.

A few counts support this clonotype. The V call is TRBV5-6, the J call TRBJ2-5; the D is unclear. The CDR3 spans 8 residues. V lost 3 bases and J lost 10, with 1 base in between. Germline V gives CDR1 SGHDT, CDR2 YYEEEE. In DNA, the CDR3 is TGTGCCAGCAGCTGCCAGTACTTC. Translated: CASSCQYF.

This chain uses TRBV7-9 with TRBJ2-3; 10 positions match TRBD1. There are 18 residues in the CDR3. V shed 1 base, J shed 5 bases, and the junction held 12 bases outside the gene matches. CDR1 and CDR2 (germline): SEHNR, FQNEAQ (reference sequence). CDR3 sequence reads: CASSLGSWRQGAEDTQYF. CDR3 DNA: TGTGCCAGCAGCTTAGGGAGCTGGCGACAGGGGGCGGAAGATACGCAGTATTTT.

The rearrangement links TRBV5-1 to TRBJ2-1, with D unclear. The V end lost 0 bases, the J end lost 6 bases, and 10 bases lay between the germline ends. Germline CDR1 reads SGHRS; CDR2 reads YFSETQ. The CDR3 length is 14 residues. The CDR3 here is CASSLDLVGNEQFF. CDR3 coding DNA: TGCGCCAGCAGCTTGGACCTAGTTGGCAATGAGCAGTTCTTC.

The chain joins TRBV9 to TRBJ1-5; D remains ambiguous. Germline CDR1 reads SGDLS; CDR2 reads YYNGEE. Trimming pared 0 bases from V and 7 bases from J, leaving 8 bases between. The CDR3 is made up of 13 amino acids. The CDR3 DNA is TGTGCCAGCAGCGTAGAGTCGGGGCAGCCCCAGCATTTT. This sequence encodes CASSVESGQPQHF.

This clonotype was found many times. The germline gene is not matched at one end of the junction; a read error may be the cause. The chain combines TRBV5-1 with TRBJ2-3; 8 bases fit TRBD2. The CDR3 extends over 15 amino acids. Germline V gene data show CDR1 as SGHRS and CDR2 as YFSETQ. CDR3: CASSLAGTSTDTQYF. The CDR3 DNA sequence: TGTGCCAGCAGCTTAGCGGGGACTAGCACAGATACGCAGTATTTT.

Note on this clonotype: Given a much more abundant clone one base away, this may be a read error. J is TRBJ2-3 and V is TRBV4-1; TRBD2 aligns across 9 bases. V was pared by 2 bases and J by 2 bases, with 5 bases of the junction left unmatched. The CDR3 is made up of 16 amino acids. Looked up from germline, CDR1 is MGHRA and CDR2 is YSYEKL. DNA of the CDR3: TGCGCCAGCAGCCAACCTAGCGGGGAGGACACAGATACGCAGTATTTT. It is translated as CASSQPSGEDTDTQYF.

The table lists this clonotype with many counts. This chain connects TRBV20-1 to TRBJ2-1; D is ambiguous. The CDR3 consists of 13 residues. From germline, CDR1 is DFQATT and CDR2 SNEGSKA (reference sequence). V lost 2 bases and J lost 3, with 8 bases in between. The CDR3 protein is CSARPVNYNEQFF. The DNA of the CDR3 is TGCAGTGCTAGACCCGTCAACTACAATGAGCAGTTCTTC.

This clonotype was seen a few times. The V and J genes are TRBV4-1 and TRBJ1-1; D possibly corresponds to TRBD1 (5 bases). Germline values: CDR1 MGHRA, CDR2 YSYEKL. This CDR3 region has 15 residues. Trimming took 4 bases from V and 4 from J, leaving 16 bases between them. The CDR3 loop reads CASSLQEGGGTEAFF. Here the CDR3 DNA reads TGCGCCAGCAGCCTACAGGAGGGCGGAGGCACTGAAGCTTTCTTT.

V gene TRBV14 combines with J gene TRBJ1-3, with D hard to call. V was trimmed by 0 bases and J by 5 bases, leaving 5 bases between them. CDR1 is SGHDN and CDR2 is FVKESK in the germline V gene. CDR3 length equals 13 residues. The chain's CDR3 is CASSQETRNTIYF. The CDR3 DNA sequence: TGTGCCAGCAGCCAAGAAACACGAAACACCATATATTTT.

This clonotype showed up many times. The rearrangement joins TRBV29-1 to TRBJ2-5; no clear D gene. The CDR3 runs to 13 residues. From germline, CDR1 is SQVTM and CDR2 ANQGSEA. Deletions cut 5 bases from V and 3 bases from J, with 13 bases between. The CDR3 bases are TGCAGCGTTCGGACCGATCGAAAAGAGACCCAGTACTTC. This sequence encodes CSVRTDRKETQYF.

CDR3: CASSYSAGYQETQFF. The CDR3 region has the DNA TGTGCCAGCAGTTACTCTGCGGGTTACCAAGAGACCCAGTTCTTC. The chain joins TRBV6-5 to TRBJ2-5; D possibly corresponds to TRBD2 (5 bases). The better agreement between TRBJ2-1 and the DNA end casts doubt on the J call. CDR3 length equals 15 residues. In germline, CDR1 is MNHEY, CDR2 SVGAGI.

The chain combines TRBV9 with TRBJ1-6; 8 bases align to TRBD1. The CDR3 runs to 16 residues. The germline V gene has CDR1 SGDLS and CDR2 YYNGEE. The ends lost 4 bases at V and 5 bases at J; junction bases unmatched: 8. CDR3 sequence: CASSTRDRQDNSPLHF. CDR3 bases: TGTGCCAGCAGCACCCGGGACAGGCAAGATAATTCACCCCTCCACTTT.